This entry lists 29 T cell receptor beta chains sequenced from one sample in a study of blood T cell repertoires in COVID-19 (TCRdb year 2020). Library generation was performed with the immunoSEQ multiplex PCR assay. TCRdb provides this immuneACCESS table in a form limited to in-frame rearrangements. Some clones are lacking; in checked studies, under half of them reflect an unresolved V gene, and why the rest are absent is not known. The sample table contains 200,000 to 300,000 clones; only one count was recorded for approximately 80% of them. Of the sample, 4.2% falls within the top ten clones. Sample: peripheral blood. Receptors originate from a man in his sixties with acute or convalescent COVID-19.

The chain uses TRBV5-8 and TRBJ1-1; 8 bases are shared with TRBD1. Germline assignment: CDR1 SGHTS and CDR2 YDEGEE. The CDR3 covers 15 residues. The V segment lost 4 bases and the J segment 5 bases; nucleotides outside the gene matches: 10. The CDR3 DNA reads TGTGCCAGCAGCCGCGCTAGGACAGGGAGGACTGAAGCTTTCTTT. It encodes CASSRARTGRTEAFF.

This chain uses TRBV9 with TRBJ2-2; D is perhaps TRBD2 (6 bases). From germline, CDR1 is SGDLS and CDR2 YYNGEE. The CDR3 runs 16 residues. Trimming pared 0 bases from V and 3 bases from J, leaving 12 bases between. The CDR3 reads CASSVVGGIDTGELFF. DNA of the CDR3: TGTGCCAGCAGCGTAGTCGGGGGAATTGACACCGGGGAGCTGTTTTTT.

V usage is TRBV27 and J usage is TRBJ1-6; TRBD1 aligns across 9 bases. The trim removed 8 bases at V and 4 bases at J, leaving 9 bases unmatched. The CDR3 contains 16 residues. CDR1 MNHEY and CDR2 SMNVEV come from the germline V gene (reference sequence). In DNA form, the CDR3 reads TGTGCCAGCGGCCGGGACAGGGTTCATTATAATTCACCCCTCCACTTT. Translating gives CASGRDRVHYNSPLHF.

V and J are TRBV27 and TRBJ2-3, with 7 bases matching TRBD2. The V and J ends lost 6 bases and 1 base, in that order; junction bases with no gene match: 13. Germline CDR1 is MNHEY and CDR2 is SMNVEV (reference sequence). This CDR3 spans 17 amino acids. The DNA for the CDR3 is TGTGCCAGCAGGGCGAGGAGGGAGGGTAGTGGCACAGATACGCAGTATTTT. Translated: CASRARREGSGTDTQYF.

This clone has more than one count but fewer than ten. The chain uses TRBV10-3 and TRBJ2-7; 9 positions agree with TRBD2. CDR1 and CDR2 (germline): ENHRY, SYGVKD. The CDR3 has 14 amino acids. The V gene end was trimmed by 10 bases and the J gene end by 1 base; junction bases not matched to a gene: 8. CDR3 in DNA: TGTGCCACCGGGCCAGCGGGGGGTTCCTACGAGCAGTACTTC. Translating it yields CATGPAGGSYEQYF.

The chain recombines TRBV30 with TRBJ2-3, with unresolved D. CDR1 GTSNPN and CDR2 SVGIG come from the germline V gene (reference sequence). The CDR3 is made up of 12 amino acids. The V and J ends lost 3 bases and 8 bases respectively, with 12 bases between them. CDR3: CAWSGPRGTQYF. The CDR3 nucleotides are TGTGCCTGGAGCGGCCCTAGAGGTACGCAGTATTTT.

This chain uses TRBV10-3 with TRBJ1-1; a possible D gene is TRBD1 (6 bases). CDR3 length: 12 amino acids. Germline-derived CDR1 and CDR2 are ENHRY and SYGVKD. Trimming took 4 bases from V and 4 from J, leaving 7 bases between them. CDR3 coding DNA: TGTGCCATCAGTGGGGGGCCCACTGAAGCTTTCTTT. Translated, it gives CAISGGPTEAFF.

This chain uses TRBV7-6 with TRBJ1-2; 7 bases agree with TRBD1. Trimming took 5 bases from V and 0 from J; bases not matched to a gene: 6. Germline CDR1 SGHVS, CDR2 FNYEAQ. The CDR3 is 15 amino acids. CDR3 in DNA: TGTGCCAGCAGCCCAGGGGACAGAGCTAACTATGGCTACACCTTC. It specifies CASSPGDRANYGYTF. The variable domain in full, completed from reference TRBV7-6 and TRBJ1-2, reads GAGVSQSPRYKVTKRGQDVALRCDPISGHVSLYWYRQALGQGPEFLTYFNYEAQQDKSGLPNDRFSAERPEGSISTLTIQRTEQRDSAMYRCASSPGDRANYGYTFGSGTRLTVV.

J is TRBJ1-1 and V is TRBV5-6; maybe TRBD1 (6 bases). Trimming stripped 0 bases from V and 4 bases from J, with 10 bases between. The CDR3 extends over 14 amino acids. Germline values: CDR1 SGHDT, CDR2 YYEEEE. The CDR3 coding sequence is TGTGCCAGCAGCTTGGTTGGGGGCCCCACTGAAGCTTTCTTT. Its protein is CASSLVGGPTEAFF.

The CDR3 nucleotides are TGTGCCAGCAGCGTAGAACAGGGGTCAATCTACGAGCAGTACTTC. Protein sequence: CASSVEQGSIYEQYF. The gene calls are TRBV9 and TRBJ2-7; 7 bases fit TRBD1. CDR1 and CDR2 from the germline V gene are SGDLS and YYNGEE. Unmatched junction bases numbered 6, after V lost 0 bases and J lost 3 bases. This CDR3 is built from 15 residues.

V usage is TRBV3-1 (or the pseudogene TRBV3-2) and J usage is TRBJ2-3; maybe TRBD1 (5 bases). CDR1 is LGHDT, CDR2 YNNKEL, per germline (reference sequence). Trimming removed 1 base from V and 4 bases from J, with 12 bases in between. CDR3 length: 15 residues. CDR3 nucleotide sequence: TGTGCCAGCAGCCAAGGTTGGGGCCGGTCAGATACGCAGTATTTT. Amino acids: CASSQGWGRSDTQYF.

This chain links TRBV9 with TRBJ2-7; 10 nucleotides match TRBD2. The V gene end was trimmed by 3 bases and the J gene end by 4 bases; junction bases not matched to a gene: 10. Germline V gene lookup returns CDR1 SGDLS and CDR2 YYNGEE. This CDR3 has 16 amino acids. The CDR3 is CASSGSSGGAEYEQYF. In DNA, the CDR3 is TGTGCCAGCAGCGGGTCTAGCGGGGGCGCGGAATACGAGCAGTACTTC. The full variable domain, with the rest looked up from reference TRBV9 and TRBJ2-7, is DSGVTQTPKHLITATGQRVTLRCSPRSGDLSVYWYQQSLDQGLQFLIQYYNGEERAKGNILERFSAQQFPDLHSELNLSSLELGDSALYFCASSGSSGGAEYEQYFGPGTRLTVT.

In the case of this clone: The CDR3 end shows no conserved phenylalanine or tryptophan, and so a read error is likely. No DNA is shown, since the ends of the CDR3 on it are uncertain; the CDR3 is the one TCRdb lists. This chain uses TRBV7-9 with TRBJ2-3; the table assigns TRBD2, which was not confirmed against the DNA. CDR1 is SEHNR, CDR2 FQNEAQ, per germline (reference sequence). The CDR3 has 13 residues if both end residues are counted. The CDR3 reads CASSLSAGPNIFP.

The chain is built from TRBV27 and TRBJ2-3; 8 bases agree with TRBD2. The germline CDR1 and CDR2 sequences are MNHEY and SMNVEV (reference sequence). V lost 3 bases and J lost 3; bases outside the gene matches: 5. The length of the CDR3 is 15 residues. The CDR3 nucleotides read TGTGCCAGCAGTTTCGGGGGGGCTAGGACAGATACGCAGTATTTT. The encoded protein is CASSFGGARTDTQYF.

The chain is built from TRBV19 and TRBJ1-5; 9 nucleotides match TRBD1. This CDR3 has 16 residues. V dropped 5 bases and J dropped 6; count of bases not matched to a gene: 11. Germline CDR1 is LNHDA and CDR2 is SQIVND (reference sequence). The DNA for the CDR3 is TGTGCCAGTAGTCGTTCCAGCGGGACAGGGATTCAGCCCCAGCATTTT. It encodes CASSRSSGTGIQPQHF.

V and J are TRBV19 and TRBJ2-7; 7 bases are shared with TRBD2. In germline, CDR1 is LNHDA, CDR2 SQIVND (reference sequence). Germline trimming cut 8 bases from V and 6 bases from J; bases unmatched to any gene: 4. CDR3 size: 11 residues. The DNA of the CDR3 is TGTGCCAGTGGGGGGGTCGGCGAGCAGTACTTC. Its protein product is CASGGVGEQYF.

The gene calls are TRBV4-1 and TRBJ1-1; 7 nucleotides agree with TRBD1. V lost 1 base to trimming and J lost 0 bases; unmatched junction nucleotides: 5. This CDR3 contains 16 residues. Looked up from germline, CDR1 is MGHRA and CDR2 is YSYEKL. CDR3 amino acids: CASSQGWGQLNTEAFF. DNA of the CDR3: TGCGCCAGCAGCCAAGGCTGGGGACAGTTGAACACTGAAGCTTTCTTT.

The J gene is TRBJ1-2, the V gene TRBV2; D gene ambiguous. CDR3 size: 19 residues. Germline CDR1 and CDR2: SNHLY and FYNNEI. The V and J ends lost 3 bases and 6 bases respectively, with 29 bases between them. The CDR3: CASSDDDLFLYTDSDGYTF. In DNA, the CDR3 is TGTGCCAGCAGTGATGATGATCTTTTTTTGTACACGGACTCCGATGGCTACACCTTC.

This chain links TRBV10-3 with TRBJ1-4; D is perhaps TRBD1 (5 bases). V was shortened by 10 bases and J by 0 bases, with 24 bases between the two germline ends. The CDR3 has 18 residues. Germline lookup yields CDR1 ENHRY and CDR2 SYGVKD. CDR3 DNA sequence: TGTGCCAACAAAACAGGAGACTTACCGTTTGCAACTAATGAAAAACTGTTTTTT. Residues: CANKTGDLPFATNEKLFF.

The chain joins TRBV5-6 to TRBJ2-1, with D unclear. Trimming cost V 2 bases and J 8 bases, with 14 bases left between them. The germline V gene has CDR1 SGHDT and CDR2 YYEEEE. CDR3 length: 14 amino acids. Here the CDR3 reads CASSFSSDGHEQFF. CDR3 in DNA: TGTGCCAGCAGCTTTAGCAGCGACGGCCATGAGCAGTTCTTC.

The chain links TRBV18 to TRBJ1-1; a possible D gene is TRBD1 (6 bases). The V gene's germline CDR1 is KGHSH and CDR2 LQKENI. The V and J ends lost 3 bases and 7 bases respectively, with 12 bases between them. This CDR3 region has 13 residues. CDR3 amino acids: CASSPDRSREAFF. The CDR3 DNA reads as TGTGCCAGCTCACCCGACAGGTCGCGTGAAGCTTTCTTT. Full variable domain (missing parts from reference TRBV18 and TRBJ1-1): NAGVMQNPRHLVRRRGQEARLRCSPMKGHSHVYWYRQLPEEGLKFMVYLQKENIIDESGMPKERFSAEFPKEGPSILRIQQVVRGDSAAYFCASSPDRSREAFFGQGTRLTVV.

The chain links TRBV7-2 to TRBJ1-2, with 9 bases identical to TRBD1. J gave up 8 bases and V 5 bases, and 6 bases lay outside the gene matches. Germline CDR1 reads SGHTA; CDR2 reads FQGNSA. The CDR3 is 13 amino acids. The CDR3 protein is CASSARDRGGYTF. In nucleotides, the CDR3 is TGTGCCAGCAGCGCCAGAGACAGGGGGGGCTACACCTTC.

The gene calls are TRBV29-1 and TRBJ2-7; D unresolved. Per germline, CDR1 SQVTM and CDR2 ANQGSEA. CDR3 length equals 13 residues. V lost 0 bases to trimming and J lost 4 bases, with 10 bases between them. CDR3 nucleotides: TGCAGCGTTGAAGAGGGTGTCAGGTACGAGCAGTACTTC. It is translated as CSVEEGVRYEQYF.

The V call is TRBV6-1, the J call TRBJ2-7, with 7 bases that match TRBD1. The CDR3 length is 14 residues. Looked up from germline, CDR1 is MNHNS and CDR2 is SASEGT. J was trimmed by 6 bases and V by 2 bases; bases with no gene match: 7. The CDR3 spells CASSEQRGGGEQYF. The CDR3, as DNA: TGTGCCAGCAGTGAACAAAGAGGGGGCGGCGAGCAGTACTTC.

The chain employs TRBV10-3 and TRBJ1-2, with 7 bases aligning to TRBD1. Germline V CDR1 and CDR2: ENHRY, SYGVKD. Germline trimming cut 5 bases from V and 7 bases from J; bases unmatched to any gene: 10. This CDR3 comprises 14 residues. In DNA, the CDR3 is TGTGCCATCAGTAATCCGGGACAGTTTCCTGGCTACACCTTC. This translates into CAISNPGQFPGYTF.

V and J are TRBV28 and TRBJ1-2, with 7 bases fitting TRBD1. Germline V gives CDR1 MDHEN, CDR2 SYDVKM. The CDR3 totals 13 residues. Unmatched junction bases numbered 9, after V lost 5 bases and J lost 9 bases. The CDR3 DNA sequence: TGTGCCAGCAGTACGCCGACAGGGATAAGCTACACCTTC. Its translation is CASSTPTGISYTF.

The rearrangement links TRBV29-1 to TRBJ1-3; unclear D gene. V was shortened by 4 bases and J by 0 bases, with 4 bases between the two germline ends. The CDR3 consists of 12 residues. From germline, CDR1 is SQVTM and CDR2 ANQGSEA. Written as DNA, the CDR3 is TGCAGCGTTGGTCTCTCTGGAAACACCATATATTTT. This encodes CSVGLSGNTIYF.

V and J are TRBV12-3 or TRBV12-4 and TRBJ2-3; D remains unclear. The CDR3 has 13 residues. Trimming shortened V by 4 bases and J by 6 bases, and 11 bases separated the two germline ends. CDR3 in DNA: TGTGCCAGCAGTTCCTCCAACACGGATACGCAGTATTTT. Translating it yields CASSSSNTDTQYF.

The V gene is TRBV7-2, the J gene TRBJ1-1, with TRBD1 identical over 10 bases. The V gene's germline CDR1 is SGHTA and CDR2 FQGNSA. The CDR3 runs 17 residues. With 5 bases clipped from V and 0 bases from J, the junction kept 9 bases outside the gene matches. As DNA, the CDR3 is TGTGCCAGCAGCCCCCGACAGGGGGCCTTTATGAACACTGAAGCTTTCTTT. Its protein product is CASSPRQGAFMNTEAFF.